The 21 T cell receptor beta chains listed next were all sequenced from one sample in a study of T cells in Graves' hyperthyroidism and ophthalmopathy. TCR beta CDR3 regions were amplified from RNA transcripts. RT-PCR in the first round (using the HTBI primer set) targeted the TCR CDR3. A single record per CDR3 protein comes from TCRdb applying MiXCR to the multiplex PCR reads. Among some 600,000 distinct CDR3 sequences listed, around 14% were seen once. The sequencing sample was made of blood. The receptors stem from a woman between 25 and 40 years old with Graves' hyperthyroidism that later progressed to Graves' ophthalmopathy.

This clonotype was detected many times. The V gene is TRBV11-3, the J gene TRBJ1-1, with D unresolved. The germline V and J ends were trimmed by 3 bases and 8 bases, with 13 bases remaining between them. Germline CDR1 is SGHNT and CDR2 is YENEEA. The length of the CDR3 is 13 residues. The CDR3 here is CASSFSWVPEAFF. The CDR3 DNA follows: TGTGCCAGCAGCTTTTCCTGGGTACCCGAAGCTTTCTTT.

This clonotype has more than one count but fewer than ten. The V call is TRBV28, the J call TRBJ2-3, with a tentative D call TRBD1 (5 bases). The CDR3 contains 16 residues. Trimming took off 5 bases at V and 5 bases at J, with 20 bases between the two ends. Germline V gene lookup returns CDR1 MDHEN and CDR2 SYDVKM. CDR3 sequence: CASSPYRFRGGDTQYF. The CDR3 bases are TGTGCCAGCAGTCCCTACAGGTTTCGAGGCGGAGATACGCAGTATTTT.

This chain links TRBV20-1 with TRBJ2-7, with 7 bases lining up with TRBD1. Losses at the gene ends were 5 bases for V and 4 bases for J; bases not matched to a gene: 14. The CDR3 has 15 residues. Per germline, CDR1 DFQATT and CDR2 SNEGSKA (reference sequence). CDR3 in DNA: TGCAGTGCTGGGTCGAACTGGGACAGAGTATACGAGCAGTACTTC. Translation: CSAGSNWDRVYEQYF.

This clonotype has only a few counts. A much larger clone sits a single nucleotide away, making a read error possible. The chain is built from TRBV2 and TRBJ2-3; D might be TRBD1 (5 bases). The CDR3 spans 12 residues. Deletions cut 5 bases from V and 8 bases from J, with 11 bases between. Germline lookup yields CDR1 SNHLY and CDR2 FYNNEI. The CDR3 reads CASSSGSGTQYF. The CDR3 bases are TGTGCCAGCAGTTCAGGGTCAGGTACGCAGTATTTT.

This clonotype was counted at least ten times. V usage is TRBV7-8 and J usage is TRBJ2-7, with a possible D match to TRBD2 (6 bases). The CDR3 sequence is 14 residues long. The germline V gene encodes CDR1 SGHVS and CDR2 FQNEAQ. Between the trimmed V and J ends, which lost 2 bases and 4 bases, there was a span of 12 bases. In DNA form, the CDR3 reads TGTGCCAGCAGCTTATTGACTAGTCGGTACGAGCAGTACTTC. Translated: CASSLLTSRYEQYF.

This clonotype was observed at least ten times. The V call is TRBV2, the J call TRBJ2-7; D may be TRBD1 (5 bases). V lost 6 bases and J lost 1, with 10 bases in between. The CDR3 totals 13 residues. Germline V CDR1 and CDR2: SNHLY, FYNNEI. The CDR3 loop reads CASRMDKSYEQYF. DNA of the CDR3: TGTGCCAGCAGGATGGACAAATCCTACGAGCAGTACTTC. Full variable domain (rest looked up from reference TRBV2 and TRBJ2-7): EPEVTQTPSHQVTQMGQEVILRCVPISNHLYFYWYRQILGQKVEFLVSFYNNEISEKSEIFDDQFSVERPDGSNFTLKIRSTKLEDSAMYFCASRMDKSYEQYFGPGTRLTVT.

This clonotype was seen more than once but under ten times. CDR3 sequence (DNA): TGTGCCAGCAGTTTCATACAGGGGCCTAACTATGGCTACACCTTC. Its translation: CASSFIQGPNYGYTF. This chain uses TRBV6-1 with TRBJ1-2; TRBD1 aligns across 7 bases. The CDR3 is made up of 15 amino acids. Germline values: CDR1 MNHNS, CDR2 SASEGT. The trim removed 5 bases at V and 0 bases at J, leaving 6 bases unmatched.

The sample holds many counts of this clonotype. The chain joins TRBV7-9 to TRBJ2-7; TRBD2 aligns across 11 bases. V shed 5 bases and J 4 bases; nucleotides not matched to a gene: 4. CDR3 length: 14 amino acids. CDR1 and CDR2 from the germline V gene are SEHNR and FQNEAQ (reference sequence). The CDR3: CASSLTSGRYEQYF. The CDR3 nucleotides are TGTGCCAGCAGCCTTACTAGCGGGAGATACGAGCAGTACTTC. Complete variable domain (other parts from reference TRBV7-9 and TRBJ2-7): DTGVSQNPRHKITKRGQNVTFRCDPISEHNRLYWYRQTLGQGPEFLTYFQNEAQLEKSRLLSDRFSAERPKGSFSTLEIQRTEQGDSAMYLCASSLTSGRYEQYFGPGTRLTVT.

V usage is TRBV12-3 or TRBV12-4 and J usage is TRBJ1-1; 8 nucleotides align to TRBD1. This CDR3 region has 15 residues. Trimming removed 3 bases from V and 4 bases from J; junction bases left unmatched: 7. The CDR3 DNA follows: TGTGCCAGCAGTTTGACCAGGGGGCTCGGCACTGAAGCTTTCTTT. It is translated as CASSLTRGLGTEAFF.

This clonotype was seen repeatedly, ten times or more. The genes are TRBV28 and TRBJ2-7; D unclear. The CDR3 is 14 residues long. Germline V lookup: CDR1 MDHEN, CDR2 SYDVKM. V gave up 3 bases and J gave up 2 bases, with 11 bases separating them. CDR3 sequence: CASSLADVTYEQYF. CDR3 nucleotides: TGTGCCAGCAGTTTGGCGGACGTAACCTACGAGCAGTACTTC.

This clonotype was detected ten times or more. The chain employs TRBV18 and TRBJ1-2; D remains ambiguous. The V gene's germline CDR1 is KGHSH and CDR2 LQKENI. The V end lost 5 bases, the J end lost 6 bases, and 13 bases lay between the germline ends. There are 13 residues in the CDR3. As DNA, the CDR3 is TGTGCCAGCTCAACGGCGATAAGGGATGGCTACACCTTC. Its translation is CASSTAIRDGYTF.

Only a few counts were recorded for this clonotype. The chain uses TRBV7-9 and TRBJ2-5; possible D gene TRBD2, 5 bases. V lost 4 bases and J 4 bases, leaving 22 bases between the germline ends. CDR3 length: 17 amino acids. From germline, CDR1 is SEHNR and CDR2 FQNEAQ (reference sequence). The DNA of the CDR3 is TGTGCCAGCAGCTCGGCGGGTTCTGGGAAGTGGGGAGAGACCCAGTACTTC. It yields the protein CASSSAGSGKWGETQYF.

Worth noting for this clonotype: This could be a read error, since a much larger clone is one nucleotide away. The V and J genes are TRBV7-9 and TRBJ2-7, with D possibly being TRBD2 (6 bases). The DNA end is a closer match to TRBJ2-1, so the J assignment may be wrong. CDR3 size: 13 residues. Germline assignment: CDR1 SEHNR and CDR2 FQNEAQ (reference sequence). The CDR3 loop reads CAISSEESYEQFF. Written as DNA, the CDR3 is TGTGCCATATCTAGCGAGGAATCCTACGAGCAGTTCTTC.

The V gene is TRBV19, the J gene TRBJ2-7; a possible D gene is TRBD1 (6 bases). In germline, CDR1 is LNHDA, CDR2 SQIVND (reference sequence). Deletions cut 7 bases from V and 9 bases from J, with 19 bases between. The CDR3 sequence is 13 residues long. CDR3 coding DNA: TGTGCCAGTATGTGGGGGCCAGGCTCTCTGCAGTACTTC. Translation: CASMWGPGSLQYF.

This clonotype occurred many times. The chain employs TRBV29-1 and TRBJ1-1; no reliable D call. CDR3 length: 14 amino acids. Trimming cost V 4 bases and J 0 bases, with 12 bases left between them. CDR1 and CDR2 from the germline V gene are SQVTM and ANQGSEA. CDR3 residues: CSVVSDTMNTEAFF. Written as DNA, the CDR3 is TGCAGCGTTGTTTCCGACACCATGAACACTGAAGCTTTCTTT.

The chain combines TRBV24-1 with TRBJ2-2, with D maybe TRBD1 (6 bases). This CDR3 spans 15 amino acids. Germline-derived CDR1 and CDR2 are KGHDR and SFDVKD. Trimming took off 3 bases at V and 7 bases at J, with 14 bases between the two ends. The CDR3 reads CATSDPATGHGELFF. The CDR3 nucleotides are TGTGCCACCAGTGATCCCGCAACAGGGCACGGGGAGCTGTTTTTT.

In its sample, this clonotype was seen a few times. The rearrangement links TRBV10-3 to TRBJ2-7; D gene uncertain. The V end was cut by 2 bases, the J end by 6 bases, with 14 bases between. The germline V gene encodes CDR1 ENHRY and CDR2 SYGVKD. CDR3 length equals 14 residues. Here the CDR3 reads CAISEEELGREQYF. The CDR3 DNA reads as TGTGCCATCAGTGAGGAGGAGCTCGGACGCGAGCAGTACTTC.

The sample holds many counts of this clonotype. This chain joins TRBV28 and TRBJ2-7, with D possibly being TRBD1 (6 bases). The germline V gene has CDR1 MDHEN and CDR2 SYDVKM. Deletions cut 3 bases from V and 6 bases from J, with 12 bases between. The CDR3 is 13 residues long. The CDR3 loop reads CASSFLGAGEQYF. As DNA, the CDR3 is TGTGCCAGCAGTTTTCTGGGGGCGGGCGAGCAGTACTTC.

This clonotype was seen ten or more times. The chain combines TRBV6-1 with TRBJ2-5, with TRBD2 matching over 10 bases. Germline V gene lookup returns CDR1 MNHNS and CDR2 SASEGT. The J segment lost 5 bases and the V segment lost 5 bases, leaving 8 bases of the junction unmatched. This CDR3 contains 15 residues. The CDR3 DNA follows: TGTGCCAGCAGTTCTCTAGCGGGAGTGTACGAGACCCAGTACTTC. This sequence encodes CASSSLAGVYETQYF.

This clonotype has ten or more counts. The V and J genes are TRBV6-1 and TRBJ1-1; D uncertain. The germline V gene has CDR1 MNHNS and CDR2 SASEGT. The CDR3 is made up of 14 amino acids. V was pared by 4 bases and J by 5 bases, with 14 bases between. The CDR3 bases are TGTGCCAGCAGTGGTGGATACCCCGGGACTGAAGCTTTCTTT. It encodes CASSGGYPGTEAFF.

V usage is TRBV24-1 and J usage is TRBJ2-7, with unresolved D. Germline V gene sequence: CDR1 KGHDR, CDR2 SFDVKD. The germline V and J ends were trimmed by 3 bases and 0 bases, with 11 bases remaining between them. CDR3 size: 15 residues. The CDR3 region has the DNA TGTGCCACCAGTGATCGGAACGGCTTCTCCTACGAGCAGTACTTC. This translates into CATSDRNGFSYEQYF.